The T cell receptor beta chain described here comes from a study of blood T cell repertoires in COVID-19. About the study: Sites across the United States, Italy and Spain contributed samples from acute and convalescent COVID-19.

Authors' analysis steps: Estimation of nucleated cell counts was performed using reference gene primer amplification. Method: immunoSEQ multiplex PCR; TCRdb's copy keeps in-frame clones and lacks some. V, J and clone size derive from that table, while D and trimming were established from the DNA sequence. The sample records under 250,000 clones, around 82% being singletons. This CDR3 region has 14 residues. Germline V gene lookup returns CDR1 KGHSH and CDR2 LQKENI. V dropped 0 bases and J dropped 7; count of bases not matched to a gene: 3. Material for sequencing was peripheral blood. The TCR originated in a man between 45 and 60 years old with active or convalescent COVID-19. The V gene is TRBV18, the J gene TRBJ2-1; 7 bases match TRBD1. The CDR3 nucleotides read TGTGCCAGCTCACCACCGAAGGGGGCGAATGAGCAGTTCTTC. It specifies CASSPPKGANEQFF. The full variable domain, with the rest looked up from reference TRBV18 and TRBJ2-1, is NAGVMQNPRHLVRRRGQEARLRCSPMKGHSHVYWYRQLPEEGLKFMVYLQKENIIDESGMPKERFSAEFPKEGPSILRIQQVVRGDSAAYFCASSPPKGANEQFFGPGTRLTVL.